This TCR beta chain came from a study of OX40 agonist ivuxolimab in advanced cancers. The germline CDR1 and CDR2 sequences are MNHNS and SASEGT. The CDR3 is 17 residues long. With V trimmed by 6 bases and J by 2 bases, 10 bases remained unmatched. TCRdb's copy holds only in-frame clones and misses some; the assay was immunoSEQ multiplex PCR. Found here are some 100,000 clones, over 75% of them singletons; the top ten hold less than 2%. The clonotype comes from an adult with an advanced solid tumor such as melanoma, head and neck, liver or kidney cancer. The rearrangement uses TRBV6-1 and TRBJ2-3; 11 bases are a match to TRBD2. This material consisted of CD4+ or CD8+ T cells sorted from blood, taken in a trial of the OX40 agonist ivuxolimab. The CDR3 nucleotides are TGTGCCAGCAGGGAAATGGGACTAGCGGAGATCACAGATACGCAGTATTTT. Amino acids: CASREMGLAEITDTQYF.